Below, 10 T cell receptor beta chains from the same sample are listed, as sequenced in a study of blood T cell repertoires in COVID-19. Clones were read by immunoSEQ multiplex PCR, and TCRdb kept only the in-frame ones, dropping some. The table includes tens of thousands of clones, approximately 87% detected once. Input material: peripheral blood. These TCRs come from a man over 45 with active COVID-19.

The CDR3 region has the DNA TGTGCCAGCAGAGACAGTGGGAATTCACCCCTCCACTTT. It is translated as CASRDSGNSPLHF. The chain is built from TRBV7-2 and TRBJ1-6; TRBD1 might be the D (5 bases). CDR1 SGHTA and CDR2 FQGNSA come from the germline V gene. The V end was cut by 6 bases, the J end by 7 bases, with 10 bases between. The CDR3 sequence is 13 residues long.

The chain carries TRBV9 and TRBJ1-3; possible D gene TRBD1, 6 bases. The CDR3 covers 16 residues. The germline V and J ends were trimmed by 2 bases and 0 bases, with 12 bases remaining between them. Germline assignment: CDR1 SGDLS and CDR2 YYNGEE. As DNA, the CDR3 is TGTGCCAGCAGCGTGGCAGGGGTGAACTCTGGAAACACCATATATTTT. Residues: CASSVAGVNSGNTIYF.

This clone was detected once. This rearrangement joins TRBV7-9 to TRBJ2-7, with a tentative D call TRBD1 (7 bases). V lost 3 bases to trimming and J lost 3 bases, with 18 bases between them. The CDR3 covers 16 residues. From germline, CDR1 is SEHNR and CDR2 FQNEAQ (reference sequence). The CDR3 protein is CASSFSGDRLYYEQYF. In DNA, the CDR3 is TGTGCCAGCAGCTTCTCGGGGGACAGACTTTACTACGAGCAGTACTTC.

The chain uses TRBV28 and TRBJ2-1; TRBD2 matches at 7 bases. CDR3 size: 15 residues. With 6 bases clipped from V and 4 bases from J, the junction kept 9 bases outside the gene matches. Germline-derived CDR1 and CDR2 are MDHEN and SYDVKM. The DNA of the CDR3 is TGTGCCAGCAGCCCGAGCGGGAACGGTTACAATGAGCAGTTCTTC. Its protein product is CASSPSGNGYNEQFF.

This clone was found a few times. J is TRBJ1-2 and V is TRBV28; a weak D match, TRBD1 (6 bases). From germline, CDR1 is MDHEN and CDR2 SYDVKM. The CDR3 extends over 14 amino acids. The germline V and J ends were trimmed by 2 bases and 4 bases, with 11 bases remaining between them. The CDR3 DNA follows: TGTGCCAGCAGTTTAGGAGGGGGGGTCTATGGCTACACCTTC. Protein sequence: CASSLGGGVYGYTF.

The J gene is TRBJ1-1, the V gene TRBV5-1; D unclear. V lost 5 bases, J lost 6 bases, and 17 bases lay in between. The CDR3 covers 14 residues. The V gene's germline CDR1 is SGHRS and CDR2 YFSETQ. CDR3 protein: CASRAERAHAEAFF. As DNA, the CDR3 is TGCGCCAGCAGGGCTGAGAGGGCTCACGCTGAAGCTTTCTTT.

This chain connects TRBV5-1 to TRBJ1-4; the D gene is possibly TRBD1 (5 bases). Germline V lookup: CDR1 SGHRS, CDR2 YFSETQ. The V end lost 0 bases, the J end lost 6 bases, and 12 bases lay between the germline ends. The CDR3 has 15 residues. The CDR3, as DNA: TGCGCCAGCAGCTTGGTGGGGGGAGGGGATGAAAAACTGTTTTTT. Protein sequence: CASSLVGGGDEKLFF.

This clone was seen once. This chain links TRBV7-9 with TRBJ2-7; TRBD2 matches 8 bases. Trimming removed 1 base from V and 0 bases from J; junction bases left unmatched: 5. The V gene's germline CDR1 is SEHNR and CDR2 FQNEAQ (reference sequence). The CDR3 is 16 residues long. The CDR3 nucleotides read TGTGCCAGCAGCTTAGGGATAGCGGGGCTCTCCTACGAGCAGTACTTC. Its protein product is CASSLGIAGLSYEQYF.

Sample share makes this clone medium-sized. The V call is TRBV27, the J call TRBJ2-3; 7 bases align to TRBD2. Trimming at V came to 9 bases and at J to 5 bases, leaving 11 bases not matched to a gene. This CDR3 spans 14 amino acids. Germline CDR1 reads MNHEY; CDR2 reads SMNVEV (reference sequence). The CDR3 bases are TGTGCCAGGGGAGGGCAGGGATTTCGAGATACGCAGTATTTT. As protein: CARGGQGFRDTQYF.

V and J are TRBV18 and TRBJ1-3, with 7 positions matching TRBD1. The CDR3 consists of 15 residues. Looked up from germline, CDR1 is KGHSH and CDR2 is LQKENI. Trimming at V came to 3 bases and at J to 3 bases, leaving 5 bases not matched to a gene. In DNA form, the CDR3 reads TGTGCCAGCTCACCCACGACAGGGAATGGAAACACCATATATTTT. It yields the protein CASSPTTGNGNTIYF.